One and the same sample provided the 21 T cell receptor beta chains below, sequenced in a study of CD8 T cells in ankylosing spondylitis. Each CDR3 protein is one row after TCRdb ran MiXCR on the 5' RACE reads. The data show under 250,000 distinct CDR3 sequences, roughly 8% seen once. The sequenced sample was blood, either unsorted or a sorted T cell fraction (not recorded which). These receptors originate from a female donor with ankylosing spondylitis or in good health (not recorded which).

The table lists this clonotype with many counts. V and J are TRBV6-1 and TRBJ1-5; D is undetermined. The CDR3 is 16 residues long. The V gene lost 6 bases and the J gene lost 2 bases, with 17 bases spanning the gap. Germline values: CDR1 MNHNS, CDR2 SASEGT. This CDR3 reads CASRSPGAPGNQPQHF. The CDR3 nucleotides read TGTGCCAGCAGATCCCCGGGAGCCCCGGGCAATCAGCCCCAGCATTTT.

This clonotype appeared many times. V is TRBV5-1 and J is TRBJ1-1, with 8 bases matching TRBD1. This CDR3 comprises 17 residues. After removal of 4 bases from V and 0 bases from J, the junction contained 11 bases not matched to a gene. CDR1 SGHRS and CDR2 YFSETQ come from the germline V gene. Here the CDR3 DNA reads TGCGCCAGCAGCCCGGCCGGGACAGGACCCTTGAACACTGAAGCTTTCTTT. Translating it yields CASSPAGTGPLNTEAFF.

This clonotype occurred many times. The chain links TRBV5-1 to TRBJ2-2; TRBD2 aligns across 10 bases. Germline CDR1 and CDR2: SGHRS and YFSETQ. V was pared by 1 base and J by 3 bases, with 6 bases of the junction left unmatched. This CDR3 is built from 17 residues. The CDR3 DNA sequence: TGCGCCAGCAGCTTGCCTAGCGGGAGAGGTGACACCGGGGAGCTGTTTTTT. Amino acid sequence: CASSLPSGRGDTGELFF.

The sample holds many counts of this clonotype. The genes are TRBV9 and TRBJ2-1, with D perhaps matching TRBD1 or TRBD2 (5 bases each). Germline CDR1 SGDLS, CDR2 YYNGEE. Trimming shortened V by 0 bases and J by 0 bases, and 10 bases separated the two germline ends. The CDR3 consists of 16 residues. CDR3 loop: CASSVGTGTSYNEQFF. As DNA, the CDR3 is TGTGCCAGCAGCGTAGGGACCGGGACCTCCTACAATGAGCAGTTCTTC.

The gene calls are TRBV7-9 and TRBJ2-7; either TRBD1 or TRBD2 may supply D (6 bases each). Looked up from germline, CDR1 is SEHNR and CDR2 is FQNEAQ (reference sequence). This CDR3 has 12 residues. The ends were cut back, 2 bases at V and 11 bases at J, with 13 bases in the middle. CDR3: CASSLSAGEEYF. CDR3 nucleotides: TGTGCCAGCAGCTTATCGGCAGGGGAGGAGTACTTC.

This clonotype was seen many times. CDR3 region: CASSVAGRGADTQYF. The CDR3 nucleotides are TGTGCCAGCAGCGTAGCGGGAAGGGGAGCAGATACGCAGTATTTT. This chain links TRBV9 with TRBJ2-3, with D possibly called TRBD1 or TRBD2 (5 bases each). In germline, CDR1 is SGDLS, CDR2 YYNGEE. V dropped 0 bases and J dropped 4 bases, with 12 bases sitting between them. The CDR3 is made up of 15 amino acids.

Turning to this clonotype: This may stem from a read error, because a much larger clone lies one nucleotide away. The chain carries TRBV20-1 and TRBJ1-5; D perhaps matches TRBD1 (5 bases). The CDR3 runs 13 residues. Trimming cost V 3 bases and J 4 bases, with 10 bases left between them. Germline CDR1 reads DFQATT; CDR2 reads SNEGSKA (reference sequence). The CDR3 DNA sequence: TGCAGTGCTAGCAGGGCTGTTAATCAGCCCCAGCATTTT. As protein: CSASRAVNQPQHF.

The rearrangement links TRBV7-2 to TRBJ1-1, with a tentative D call TRBD1 (5 bases). V lost 0 bases and J 7 bases, leaving 9 bases between the germline ends. The CDR3 runs to 13 residues. Germline CDR1 is SGHTA and CDR2 is FQGNSA. CDR3 in DNA: TGTGCCAGCAGCTTAGCGACAGCTTATGAAGCTTTCTTT. The encoded protein is CASSLATAYEAFF.

The sample holds a few counts of this clonotype. The CDR3 loop is CASRPRHNPHTEAFF. The CDR3, as DNA: TGTGCCAGCAGACCGAGACATAACCCCCACACTGAAGCTTTCTTT. The chain recombines TRBV7-2 with TRBJ1-1; D not certain. Per the germline V gene, CDR1 is SGHTA and CDR2 is FQGNSA. CDR3 length equals 15 residues. V was shortened by 6 bases and J by 3 bases, with 17 bases between the two germline ends.

In its sample, this clonotype was seen many times. V usage is TRBV29-1 and J usage is TRBJ1-2; 9 nucleotides match TRBD1. CDR1 and CDR2 from the germline V gene are SQVTM and ANQGSEA. CDR3 length: 14 residues. Losses at the gene ends were 4 bases for V and 8 bases for J; bases not matched to a gene: 11. CDR3 in DNA: TGCAGCGTTGTAGGTGGACAGGGGCTCGGGGGCTACACCTTC. It encodes CSVVGGQGLGGYTF.

This clonotype showed up just a few times. The chain recombines TRBV15 with TRBJ2-1, with D perhaps matching TRBD2 (6 bases). Trimming cost V 5 bases and J 3 bases, with 17 bases left between them. Germline lookup yields CDR1 LNHNV and CDR2 YYDKDF (reference sequence). CDR3 size: 16 residues. DNA for the CDR3: TGTGCCACCAGCTCCGTTTTTGCGGGACGCTACAATGAGCAGTTCTTC. Its protein product is CATSSVFAGRYNEQFF.

This clonotype came up many times. V is TRBV7-9 and J is TRBJ2-4, with D perhaps being TRBD1 or TRBD2 (5 bases each). This CDR3 has 15 amino acids. V lost 5 bases to trimming and J lost 6 bases, with 17 bases between them. Germline V lookup: CDR1 SEHNR, CDR2 FQNEAQ (reference sequence). CDR3 in amino acids: CASSQGQRSGNIQYF. In nucleotides, the CDR3 is TGTGCCAGCAGCCAGGGTCAGAGGAGCGGAAACATTCAGTACTTC.

This clonotype was detected many times. The chain uses TRBV12-3 or TRBV12-4 and TRBJ2-2; D possibly corresponds to TRBD1 (6 bases). V shed 6 bases and J shed 3 bases, with 20 bases lying between them. The CDR3 consists of 17 residues. CDR3: CASRRRQDSLYTGELFF. The CDR3 DNA follows: TGTGCCAGCAGGCGTCGACAGGACTCGTTGTACACCGGGGAGCTGTTTTTT.

This clonotype was counted ten times or more. The rearrangement joins TRBV2 to TRBJ2-5; tentative D call: TRBD1 (5 bases). Germline assignment: CDR1 SNHLY and CDR2 FYNNEI. The CDR3 has 14 amino acids. Trimming pared 5 bases from V and 4 bases from J, leaving 14 bases between. The CDR3 reads CASSSPGFPETQYF. In DNA form, the CDR3 reads TGTGCCAGCAGTTCACCAGGGTTCCCAGAGACCCAGTACTTC.

To note about this clonotype: This may arise from a read error, as a much more abundant clone is one base away. The chain carries TRBV14 and TRBJ2-1; no definite D call. Per germline, CDR1 SGHDN and CDR2 FVKESK. Trimming shortened V by 0 bases and J by 6 bases, and 9 bases separated the two germline ends. The CDR3 is made up of 14 amino acids. CDR3 region: CASSQDPVINEQFF. The CDR3 DNA sequence: TGTGCCAGCAGCCAAGATCCAGTGATCAATGAGCAGTTCTTC.

The table lists this clonotype with many counts. The V and J genes are TRBV20-1 and TRBJ2-3; D unclear. In germline, CDR1 is DFQATT, CDR2 SNEGSKA (reference sequence). V was shortened by 0 bases and J by 3 bases, with 19 bases between the two germline ends. The CDR3 consists of 17 residues. The CDR3 DNA is TGCAGTGCTAGAGAGGAACCAGGTTGGTCCGGAACAGATACGCAGTATTTT. It is translated as CSAREEPGWSGTDTQYF.

This clonotype was seen ten or more times. V gene TRBV5-6 combines with J gene TRBJ2-3, with 9 bases matching TRBD1. Germline loops: CDR1 SGHDT, CDR2 YYEEEE. After removal of 4 bases from V and 3 bases from J, the junction contained 6 bases not matched to a gene. This CDR3 is 15 amino acids long. The CDR3 loop reads CASSGTGGGTDTQYF. The CDR3 DNA is TGTGCCAGCAGCGGTACAGGGGGCGGAACAGATACGCAGTATTTT.

J is TRBJ2-1 and V is TRBV5-1, with 8 bases aligning to TRBD2. Trimming removed 0 bases from V and 5 bases from J; junction bases left unmatched: 10. Germline-derived CDR1 and CDR2 are SGHRS and YFSETQ. This CDR3 region has 17 residues. The CDR3 here is CASSLGSGTRINNEQFF. The CDR3 DNA is TGCGCCAGCAGCTTGGGGTCCGGGACTAGGATAAACAATGAGCAGTTCTTC.

This clonotype was recorded at least ten times. CDR3 residues: CASSYGGVYGYTF. The CDR3 coding sequence is TGTGCCAGCAGTTACGGGGGGGTTTACGGCTACACCTTC. The chain joins TRBV6-5 to TRBJ1-2; perhaps TRBD1 as D (5 bases). V lost 2 bases to trimming and J lost 8 bases, with 12 bases between them. The germline V gene encodes CDR1 MNHEY and CDR2 SVGAGI. The length of the CDR3 is 13 residues.

This clonotype was detected many times. This chain uses TRBV12-3 or TRBV12-4 with TRBJ2-3; 10 nucleotides match TRBD2. The CDR3 is made up of 15 amino acids. J lost 8 bases, V lost 7 bases, and 12 bases had no gene match. CDR3 sequence: CASNLRGLAGVTQYF. The CDR3 DNA reads TGTGCCAGCAATCTACGGGGGCTAGCGGGAGTTACGCAGTATTTT.

This clonotype has ten or more counts. This chain connects TRBV6-5 to TRBJ1-1; 7 positions agree with TRBD1. After removal of 0 bases from V and 1 base from J, the junction contained 2 bases not matched to a gene. Per the germline V gene, CDR1 is MNHEY and CDR2 is SVGAGI. This CDR3 spans 15 amino acids. CDR3 in DNA: TGTGCCAGCAGTTACTCGGACAGGACGAACACTGAAGCTTTCTTT. Translation: CASSYSDRTNTEAFF.